These T cell receptor beta chains were read from a single sample in a study of T cell repertoires in cytomegalovirus infection. TCRdb analysed the reads with MiXCR anew, one entry per CDR3 protein. Seen here are over 250,000 distinct CDR3 sequences, around 25% observed once, and the top ten hold more than 11%. Sequenced: PBMCs. These receptors were taken from a human donor in good health (CMV status not recorded). Some clones in this sample may be carry-over from other donors' samples. Each CDR3 is given with its conserved first and last residue. Fields, in order: clone size, D gene, V gene, J gene, CDR3 DNA, CDR3 protein. A D gene is named only where the DNA matches it firmly. Not all rows give a size; the values are once, few, many and, for expanded clones, a class.

-	-	TRBV6-2/TRBV6-3	TRBJ2-5	TGTGCCAGCAGACTCCCGGGACAAAATATGGAGACCCAGTACTTC	CASRLPGQNMETQYF
many	TRBD1	TRBV29-1	TRBJ1-4	TGCAGCGTTGCGACAGGGCGATATGAAAAACTGTTTTTT	CSVATGRYEKLFF
many	TRBD1	TRBV7-9	TRBJ1-4	TGTGCCAGCAGCGCGGGACAGGGGAATGAAAAACTGTTTTTT	CASSAGQGNEKLFF
-	-	TRBV7-2	TRBJ2-7	TGTGCCAGCAGCCCGAAATACAACTCCTACGAGCAGTACTTC	CASSPKYNSYEQYF
-	TRBD1	TRBV28	TRBJ1-2	TGTGCCAGCAGTTTATGGCGGAGGGACAGGTATATCTATGGCTACACCTTC	CASSLWRRDRYIYGYTF
-	-	TRBV4-1	TRBJ2-3	TGCGCCAGCAGCCAAGATAGAACAGATACGCAGTATTTT	CASSQDRTDTQYF
-	TRBD1	TRBV28	TRBJ1-1	TGTGCCAGCAGTCCAATGACAGGGGGCCCGAGAACCGAAGCTTTCTTT	CASSPMTGGPRTEAFF
many	TRBD2	TRBV7-2	TRBJ2-7	TGTGCCAGCAGCCGACTTCGGGGGGACGGAATGTCCTACGAGCAGTACTTC	CASSRLRGDGMSYEQYF
many	TRBD1	TRBV7-3	TRBJ2-1	TGTGCCAGCAGCTTAAAGAGGGGGCCGTACAATGAGCAGTTCTTC	CASSLKRGPYNEQFF
few	TRBD2	TRBV20-1	TRBJ2-3	TGCAGTGCTGTCAGCGGGAGGGGAGATACGCAGTATTTT	CSAVSGRGDTQYF
-	-	TRBV6-1	TRBJ2-7	TGTGCCAGCGGGAACGAGCAGTACTTC	CASGNEQYF
-	TRBD2	TRBV20-1	TRBJ2-1	TGCAGTGCTAGAGGGATTAGCGGGAGCCACTACAATGAGCAGTTCTTC	CSARGISGSHYNEQFF
few	TRBD2	TRBV11-2	TRBJ2-7	TGTGCCAGCAGCTCTCCCATCGGGTTAGCGGGTAACTACGAGCAGTACTTC	CASSSPIGLAGNYEQYF
few	-	TRBV11-2	TRBJ2-6	TGTGCCAGCAGCTCTGATCACCCTGGGGCCAACGTCCTGACTTTC	CASSSDHPGANVLTF
-	-	TRBV25-1	TRBJ1-1	TGTGCCAGCAGTGAATACGTTTACACTGAAGCTTTCTTT	CASSEYVYTEAFF
few	TRBD2	TRBV11-2	TRBJ2-3	TGTGCCAGCAGCTTAGCCCCTAGCGGGAGCATGGATACGCAGTATTTT	CASSLAPSGSMDTQYF
-	-	TRBV6-2/TRBV6-3	TRBJ2-7	TGTGCCAGCAGTTCCCTGACAGGAACCTCCTACGAGCAGTACTTC	CASSSLTGTSYEQYF
few	-	TRBV6-2/TRBV6-3	TRBJ2-1	TGTGCCAGCAGTAATAATAACAATGAGCAGTTCTTC	CASSNNNNEQFF
-	-	TRBV28	TRBJ1-6	TGTGCCAGCATAGCAGGGGTTGTATCCAGTTCACCCCTCCACTTT	CASIAGVVSSSPLHF
-	-	TRBV24-1	TRBJ2-1	TGTGCCACCAGTGGCGGTAGGGATTATGAGCAGTTCTTC	CATSGGRDYEQFF
few	TRBD1	TRBV5-1	TRBJ1-2	TGCGCCAGCAGCGAAGACAGGGCGTACTATGGCTACACCTTC	CASSEDRAYYGYTF
few	TRBD1	TRBV25-1	TRBJ2-7	TGTGCCACCCCGCGACAGGGGCAATCCTACGAGCAGTACTTC	CATPRQGQSYEQYF
-	-	TRBV12-3/TRBV12-4	TRBJ2-1	TGTGCCAGCAGTCGGACGAGGGCCATGGACAATGAGCAGTTCTTC	CASSRTRAMDNEQFF
-	-	TRBV7-6	TRBJ2-3	TGTGCCAGCCGGGCTAGCGGCACAGATACGCAGTATTTT	CASRASGTDTQYF
many	TRBD1	TRBV4-1	TRBJ2-5	TGCGCCAGCAGCCAACGGTTCCGGGACAGGGGGTACCAAGAGACCCAGTACTTC	CASSQRFRDRGYQETQYF
few	-	TRBV5-5	TRBJ2-1	TGTGCCAGCAGCTTGGTGGCACTCACTTGGGATGAGCAGTTCTTC	CASSLVALTWDEQFF
-	-	TRBV4-1	TRBJ2-2	TGCGCCAGCAGCAAGTGGGGAGATGGCACCGGGGAGCTGTTTTTT	CASSKWGDGTGELFF
few	-	TRBV5-4	TRBJ2-5	TGTGCCAGCAGCTCCAAAGGGGGGTCGGAGACCCAGTACTTC	CASSSKGGSETQYF
many	-	TRBV14	TRBJ2-1	TGTGCCAGCAGCCAAGAATTGGAAGGTTATGAGCAGTTCTTC	CASSQELEGYEQFF
many	-	TRBV7-2	TRBJ1-1	TGTGCCAGCAGCATTAGGGGGTTGTCGATGACTGAAGCTTTCTTT	CASSIRGLSMTEAFF
-	-	TRBV10-3	TRBJ1-4	TGTGCCACCCGCGGCATACTAAACGCCCAAACGGAAGAAAAACTGTTTTTT	CATRGILNAQTEEKLFF
many	-	TRBV7-9	TRBJ1-5	TGTGCCAGCAGCTCGGACAGCCGAAATCAGCCCCAGCATTTT	CASSSDSRNQPQHF
-	-	TRBV2	TRBJ1-5	TGTGCCAGCAGTGGAGGGAGGGTGTCCAATCAGCCCCAGCATTTT	CASSGGRVSNQPQHF
many	TRBD2	TRBV7-2	TRBJ2-1	TGTGCCAGCAGCTTATACGGGGGGGCTGGTAATGAGCAGTTCTTC	CASSLYGGAGNEQFF
few	-	TRBV28	TRBJ1-4	TGTGCCAGCAGTTTAGGCCAGTCCCATGAAAAACTGTTTTTT	CASSLGQSHEKLFF
few	-	TRBV20-1	TRBJ2-3	TGCAGTGCTAGAGATCAAACAGGGAGTAGAGCAGATACGCAGTATTTT	CSARDQTGSRADTQYF
-	-	TRBV5-1	TRBJ2-2	TGCGCCAGCAGCTCCGGCCAGGGTTTGAACACCGGGGAGCTGTTTTTT	CASSSGQGLNTGELFF
few	-	TRBV19	TRBJ1-5	TGTGCCAGTAGTGGAGATGGGGGGCCCGGACAGCCCCAGCATTTT	CASSGDGGPGQPQHF
many	-	TRBV12-3/TRBV12-4	TRBJ1-1	TGTGCCAGCAGTTTGGAGGGCAAGAACACTGAAGCTTTCTTT	CASSLEGKNTEAFF
many	TRBD2	TRBV7-8	TRBJ2-5	TGTGCCAGCAGCCCGATCGCGACTAGCGGACTTCATTTTTTAGAGACCCAGTACTTC	CASSPIATSGLHFLETQYF
-	-	TRBV28	TRBJ2-5	TGTGCCAGCACCTTGGGCGGGGTAGAAGAGACCCAGTACTTC	CASTLGGVEETQYF
few	-	TRBV7-4	TRBJ1-5	TGTGCCAGCAGCTTAGAGGGGGGACTTTATAGCAATCAGCCCCAGCATTTT	CASSLEGGLYSNQPQHF
many	-	TRBV7-8	TRBJ1-1	TGTGCCAGCAGCTTAACGGGAACCGTGGGACGAACTGAAGCTTTCTTT	CASSLTGTVGRTEAFF
-	TRBD1	TRBV6-1	TRBJ2-3	TGTGCCAGCAGTGTCCGGGACAGCGCAAGCACAGATACGCAGTATTTT	CASSVRDSASTDTQYF
-	TRBD2	TRBV5-4	TRBJ2-4	TGTGCCAGCAGCTTCCCTGACAGCGGGGGGGCAGACATTCAGTACTTC	CASSFPDSGGADIQYF
-	-	TRBV10-1	TRBJ1-1	TGCGCCAGCAGTGAGTCGGCTGAAGCTTTCTTT	CASSESAEAFF
-	TRBD2	TRBV3-1	TRBJ2-7	TGTGCCAGCAGCCAAGATCCCTGGACTAGCGGGAGGATCTACGAGCAGTACTTC	CASSQDPWTSGRIYEQYF
many	TRBD1	TRBV7-8	TRBJ2-5	TGTGCCAGCAGCATAAACCAGGGACAGGTCTCGAAGACCCAGTACTTC	CASSINQGQVSKTQYF
few	TRBD1	TRBV7-9	TRBJ1-1	TGTGCCAGCAGCTTACAGACAGGGGACACTGAAGCTTTCTTT	CASSLQTGDTEAFF
many	TRBD1	TRBV20-1	TRBJ1-2	TGCAGCGCGCTCCCGGGGGACAGGGCATACTATGGCTACACCTTC	CSALPGDRAYYGYTF
many	-	TRBV7-8	TRBJ1-5	TGTGCCAGCAGCTTAGCGGTCTTTGGGGGGAATAACAATCAACCCCAGCATTTT	CASSLAVFGGNNNQPQHF
many	-	TRBV2	TRBJ1-5	TGTGCCAGCAAGGGCCGGGCGGACCCCAATCAGCCCCAGCATTTT	CASKGRADPNQPQHF
-	-	TRBV2	TRBJ2-2	TGTGCCAGCCGTAAAGGGAGCGGGGAGCTGTTTTTT	CASRKGSGELFF
many	-	TRBV28	TRBJ2-3	TGTGCCAGCAGTTCGGACGCAACAGGTGATACGCAGTATTTT	CASSSDATGDTQYF
-	-	TRBV20-1	TRBJ2-2	TGCAGTGCTACGGACGCCTACACCGGGGAGCTGTTTTTT	CSATDAYTGELFF
-	TRBD1	TRBV7-9	TRBJ1-1	TGTGCCAGCAGCCTACGACAGGGCCCGGACGCTGAAGCTTTCTTT	CASSLRQGPDAEAFF
-	TRBD2	TRBV12-3/TRBV12-4	TRBJ2-1	TGTGCCAGCAGCGATGCGGGAGGCTCCTACAATGAGCAGTTCTTC	CASSDAGGSYNEQFF